This entry describes one TCR beta chain. As yet, its antigen is unknown. This table comes from immunoSEQ multiplex PCR, and its TCRdb copy is limited to in-frame clones, with some not included. The table lists about 120,000 clones, approximately 90% of them singletons. Per germline, CDR1 SGHNT and CDR2 YENEEA. The CDR3 runs to 14 residues. Germline trimming cut 3 bases from V and 7 bases from J; bases unmatched to any gene: 6. The data originate from a study of T cell responses to AZD1222 COVID-19 vaccine. Whole-study results and caveats: The donors showed a predominance of white British ancestry and of females, with possible underestimation of clonal diversity. Two doses of AZD1222 preceded a rise in Spike-specific TCR breadth and depth.

The source of this sequence is an adult in good health. This chain joins TRBV11-3 and TRBJ1-5; TRBD1 matches at 7 bases. This sample comprised peripheral blood, obtained on day 0 of AZD1222 vaccination. Here the CDR3 reads CASSFTGVGQPQHF. The CDR3 DNA sequence: TGTGCCAGCAGCTTTACAGGGGTGGGACAGCCCCAGCATTTT.